This is a list of T cell receptor beta chains from one sample in a study of T cells in tuberculosis. TCRdb keeps only in-frame clones here, not all; method: immunoSEQ multiplex PCR. Of tens of thousands of clones detected, 80% to 95% appear once; the ten largest clones hold about 2.4%. The specimen was PBMCs, collected at tuberculosis diagnosis. The receptors were sampled from an adult with tuberculosis. The CDR3 runs from the conserved cysteine through the conserved F or W. The D gene is left open where the match is weak. The size of a clone is reported for some rows only, either as once, few or many, or as a class for expanded clones.

CDR3 DNA,CDR3 protein,V gene,D gene,clone size,J gene
TGTGCCAGTAGTATACTTGGGGGGGCTGCGTATGGCTACACCTTC,CASSILGGAAYGYTF,TRBV19,-,-,TRBJ1-2
TGTGCCAGCAGACCAAGGGTGGCAGGGGGGCCCACGCAGTATTTT,CASRPRVAGGPTQYF,TRBV2,-,-,TRBJ2-3
TGCGCCAGCAGCTTGGAGCCCAATTCACCCCTCCACTTT,CASSLEPNSPLHF,TRBV5-1,-,-,TRBJ1-6
TGTGCCAGCAGCTCCAGTATCCCAGCGGGGGTACCCTCTGGGGCCAACGTCCTGACTTTC,CASSSSIPAGVPSGANVLTF,TRBV7-8,TRBD2,-,TRBJ2-6
TGTGCCAGCAGCGTAGGCGGGGGAGGCACAGATACGCAGTATTTT,CASSVGGGGTDTQYF,TRBV9,TRBD2,-,TRBJ2-3
TGTGCCAGCAGCTTAGCGGGGGGAAGCGGGGAGCTGTTTTTT,CASSLAGGSGELFF,TRBV7-6,-,-,TRBJ2-2
TGTGCCAGCAGCTTGGCCCTAGCGGGGGTTTACAATGAGCAGTTCTTC,CASSLALAGVYNEQFF,TRBV5-6,TRBD2,-,TRBJ2-1
TGCGCCAGCAGCAAAACGGACAGGGCGGCATATGGCTACACCTTC,CASSKTDRAAYGYTF,TRBV4-3,TRBD1,-,TRBJ1-2
TGTGCCATCGGTAGCGGGGCGAACGGTGAAGCTTTCTTT,CAIGSGANGEAFF,TRBV10-3,-,-,TRBJ1-1
TGTGCCAGCAGCTGGAGACCCGGGGAGCTGTTTTTT,CASSWRPGELFF,TRBV7-3,-,-,TRBJ2-2
TGTGCCAGCGGGACACTCTCGGGGGGGACTGAAGCTTTCTTT,CASGTLSGGTEAFF,TRBV6-1,-,once,TRBJ1-1
TGTGCCTGGAGGTCGGGGGGCGCAGGGCAGCCCCAGCATTTT,CAWRSGGAGQPQHF,TRBV30,-,medium-sized,TRBJ1-5
TGTGCCAGCAGCGTAGTGAGGGGGGAGCTGTTTTTT,CASSVVRGELFF,TRBV9,-,-,TRBJ2-2
TGTGCCAGCAGCTTCGAGGCGGGGGGGCCCGGTGAGCAGTTCTTC,CASSFEAGGPGEQFF,TRBV13,TRBD2,once,TRBJ2-1
TGTGCCAGCAGGGTTAAGCTGAACACTGAAGCTTTCTTT,CASRVKLNTEAFF,TRBV2,-,-,TRBJ1-1
TGCGCCAGCAGCTTGGCGTCTAGCGGCTACAATGAGCAGTTCTTC,CASSLASSGYNEQFF,TRBV5-1,TRBD2,-,TRBJ2-1
TGTGCCAGCAGTATAGCCGACCGTAGTGATCAGTTCTTC,CASSIADRSDQFF,TRBV6-5,-,-,TRBJ2-1
TGTGCCAGCACCTTAGGACAGTTATCTGAAGCTTTCTTT,CASTLGQLSEAFF,TRBV6-5,-,-,TRBJ1-1
TGTGCCAGTAGTATGGGCCAGGGTACGTGGTCACCCCTCCACTTT,CASSMGQGTWSPLHF,TRBV19,-,-,TRBJ1-6
TGCGCCAGCAGGCGACTAGCGGCATCCACAGATACGCAGTATTTT,CASRRLAASTDTQYF,TRBV5-1,TRBD2,-,TRBJ2-3